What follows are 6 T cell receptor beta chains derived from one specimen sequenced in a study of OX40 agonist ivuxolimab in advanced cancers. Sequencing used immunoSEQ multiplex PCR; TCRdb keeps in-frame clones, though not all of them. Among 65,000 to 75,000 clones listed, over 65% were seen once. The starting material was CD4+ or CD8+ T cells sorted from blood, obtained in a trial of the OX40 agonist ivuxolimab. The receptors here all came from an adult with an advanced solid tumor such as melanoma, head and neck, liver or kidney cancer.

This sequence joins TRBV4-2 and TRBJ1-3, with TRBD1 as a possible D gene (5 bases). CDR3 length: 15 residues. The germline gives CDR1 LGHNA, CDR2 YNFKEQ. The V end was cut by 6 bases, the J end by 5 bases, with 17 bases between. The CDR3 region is CASSLELGARNTIYF. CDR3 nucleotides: TGTGCCAGCAGTCTTGAACTTGGGGCCAGAAACACCATATATTTT.

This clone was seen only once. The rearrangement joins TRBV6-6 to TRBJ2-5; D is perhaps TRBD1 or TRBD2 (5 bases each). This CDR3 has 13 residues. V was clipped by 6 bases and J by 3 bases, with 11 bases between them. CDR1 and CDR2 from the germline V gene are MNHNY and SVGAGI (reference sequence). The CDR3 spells CASSRDGKETQYF. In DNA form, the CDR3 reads TGTGCCAGCAGCCGGGACGGAAAAGAGACCCAGTACTTC.

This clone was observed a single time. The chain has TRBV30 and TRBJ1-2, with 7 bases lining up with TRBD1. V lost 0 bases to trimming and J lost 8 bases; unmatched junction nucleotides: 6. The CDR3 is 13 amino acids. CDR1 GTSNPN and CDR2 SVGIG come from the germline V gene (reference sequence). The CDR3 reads CAWSVGQGGGYTF. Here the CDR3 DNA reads TGTGCCTGGAGTGTAGGGCAGGGGGGCGGCTACACCTTC. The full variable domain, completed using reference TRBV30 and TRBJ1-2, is SQTIHQWPATLVQPVGSPLSLECTVEGTSNPNLYWYRQAAGRGLQLLFYSVGIGQISSEVPQNLSASRPQDRQFILSSKKLLLSDSGFYLCAWSVGQGGGYTFGSGTRLTVV.

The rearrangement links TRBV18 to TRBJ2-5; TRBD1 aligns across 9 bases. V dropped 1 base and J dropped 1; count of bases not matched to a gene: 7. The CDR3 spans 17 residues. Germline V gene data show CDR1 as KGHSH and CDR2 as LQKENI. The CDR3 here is CASSPLNPTGGQETQYF. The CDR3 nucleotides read TGTGCCAGCTCACCACTCAACCCGACAGGGGGCCAAGAGACCCAGTACTTC.

CDR3 amino acids: CASSPSGGRGTDTQYF. CDR3 nucleotide sequence: TGCGCCAGCAGCCCGAGCGGGGGGCGGGGCACAGATACGCAGTATTTT. The chain has TRBV5-1 and TRBJ2-3, with 9 positions matching TRBD2. V shed 4 bases and J 1 base; nucleotides not matched to a gene: 7. This CDR3 is 16 amino acids long. Germline V lookup: CDR1 SGHRS, CDR2 YFSETQ.

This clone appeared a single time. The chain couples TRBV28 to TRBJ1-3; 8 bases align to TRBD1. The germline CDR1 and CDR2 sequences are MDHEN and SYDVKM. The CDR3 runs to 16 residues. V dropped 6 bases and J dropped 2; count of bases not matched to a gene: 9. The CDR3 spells CASSRGGQVTGNTIYF. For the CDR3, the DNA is TGTGCCAGCAGCCGAGGGGGACAGGTCACTGGAAACACCATATATTTT.